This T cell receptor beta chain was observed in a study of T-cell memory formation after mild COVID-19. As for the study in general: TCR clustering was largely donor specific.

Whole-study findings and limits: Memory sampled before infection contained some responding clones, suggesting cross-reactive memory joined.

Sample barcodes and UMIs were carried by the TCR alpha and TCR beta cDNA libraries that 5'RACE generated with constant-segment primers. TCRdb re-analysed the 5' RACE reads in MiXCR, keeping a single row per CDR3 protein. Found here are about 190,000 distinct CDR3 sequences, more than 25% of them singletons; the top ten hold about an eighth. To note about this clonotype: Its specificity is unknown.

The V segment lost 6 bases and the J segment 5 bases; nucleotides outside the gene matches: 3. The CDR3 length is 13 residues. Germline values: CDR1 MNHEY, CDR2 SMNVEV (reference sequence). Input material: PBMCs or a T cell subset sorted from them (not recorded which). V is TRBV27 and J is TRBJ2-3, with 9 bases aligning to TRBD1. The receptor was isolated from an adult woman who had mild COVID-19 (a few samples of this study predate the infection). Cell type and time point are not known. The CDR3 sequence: CASRTGGVDTQYF. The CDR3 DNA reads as TGTGCCAGCAGGACAGGGGGGGTAGATACGCAGTATTTT.